Sequencing of this T cell receptor beta chain was carried out in a study of Ad26.COV2.S vaccination and SARS-CoV-2 variants. Overall study results and limits: Post-vaccination spike-specific CD8+ and CD4+ T cell responses reportedly had substantial breadth.

This clone was seen a few times. Its antigen is not known. Germline values: CDR1 LNHDA, CDR2 SQIVND (reference sequence). Trimming pared 5 bases from V and 6 bases from J, leaving 16 bases between. The CDR3 has 15 amino acids. Measured with immunoSEQ multiplex PCR; TCRdb has only the in-frame clones, and not every one. The sample yields under 95,000 clones, approximately 81% seen once. The rearrangement joins TRBV19 to TRBJ1-4; no clear D gene. This material consisted of peripheral blood, taken after recovery from COVID-19. The receptor was derived from a human donor who had recovered from COVID-19. The chain's CDR3 is CASSHHRGVHEKLFF. CDR3 sequence (DNA): TGTGCCAGTAGTCACCATCGGGGAGTCCATGAAAAACTGTTTTTT.